This T cell receptor (beta chain) was sequenced in a study of blood T cell repertoires in COVID-19. Study background: The analysed material was cDNA or gDNA that came from T cells, B-cell-depleted T cells, or PBMCs.

In the authors' workflow: Amplifying reference gene primers gave estimates of nucleated cell counts. Only in-frame clones appear in the TCRdb table, and some are missing; sequencing was by immunoSEQ multiplex PCR. That table supplies the V and J calls and clone size; D and trimming were determined from the DNA. Among about 97,000 clones, around 87% were seen once, and the ten largest hold about 5.7%. The CDR3 is made up of 13 amino acids. CDR1 and CDR2 (germline): LNHDA, SQIVND (reference sequence). Sequencing was performed on peripheral blood. The TCR was taken from a woman aged 50 to 60 with COVID-19, enrolled during active disease. This chain links TRBV19 with TRBJ2-5; possible D gene TRBD2, 6 bases. CDR3 sequence reads: CASLGDFQETQYF. In nucleotides, the CDR3 is TGTGCGAGCCTCGGGGACTTTCAAGAGACCCAGTACTTC.